The 18 T cell receptor beta chains below all came from one sample that was sequenced in a study of T-cell reconstitution after alpha-beta-depleted transplantation in children. Unique molecular identifiers tagged the TCRbeta library. Each CDR3 protein gets one entry after TCRdb re-called the PCR reads with MiXCR. The sample shows hundreds of thousands of distinct CDR3 sequences, over 15% of them seen only once. The sequencing here drew on PBMCs from the stem cell graft donor, taken from the stem cell graft. The receptors were gathered from a human donor who donated a stem cell graft to a child with acute myeloid leukemia.

This clonotype was counted many times. The V call is TRBV20-1, the J call TRBJ1-2; possible D gene TRBD1, 5 bases. The germline V and J ends were trimmed by 1 base and 7 bases, with 10 bases remaining between them. The germline CDR1 and CDR2 sequences are DFQATT and SNEGSKA (reference sequence). There are 12 residues in the CDR3. The CDR3 reads CSARGGWFGYTF. CDR3 DNA: TGCAGTGCTAGAGGGGGCTGGTTTGGCTACACCTTC.

This clonotype was seen repeatedly, ten times or more. The V and J genes are TRBV20-1 and TRBJ1-1, with a possible D match to TRBD1 (5 bases). Trimming took 4 bases from V and 3 from J, leaving 21 bases between them. This CDR3 spans 16 amino acids. Germline V lookup: CDR1 DFQATT, CDR2 SNEGSKA (reference sequence). The CDR3 DNA is TGCAGTGCTACCCCGTTCAGGGACCGTTTGGACACTGAAGCTTTCTTT. This sequence encodes CSATPFRDRLDTEAFF.

This clonotype was picked up a small number of times. It may be a read error: a sequence one base away is much more abundant. CDR3 nucleotides: TGTGCCAGCAGCTTTACGGGGGAGACCCAGTACTTC. Its protein is CASSFTGETQYF. The chain links TRBV7-2 to TRBJ2-5; D is perhaps TRBD2 (5 bases). CDR3 length: 12 residues. Trimming shortened V by 3 bases and J by 5 bases, and 7 bases separated the two germline ends. Germline CDR1 reads SGHTA; CDR2 reads FQGNSA.

V is TRBV5-1 and J is TRBJ2-1; 7 nucleotides match TRBD2. Germline values: CDR1 SGHRS, CDR2 YFSETQ. Losses at the gene ends were 0 bases for V and 7 bases for J; bases not matched to a gene: 7. The CDR3 contains 15 residues. Here the CDR3 DNA reads TGCGCCAGCAGCTTGGGAGCGGGGAGCAGAAATGAGCAGTTCTTC. It is translated as CASSLGAGSRNEQFF.

This clonotype was seen more than once but under ten times. The chain carries TRBV5-1 and TRBJ2-7; possibly TRBD1 for D (5 bases). The V gene lost 1 base and the J gene lost 3 bases, with 11 bases spanning the gap. From germline, CDR1 is SGHRS and CDR2 YFSETQ. This CDR3 contains 14 residues. The CDR3 is CASSLQDRDYEQYF. For the CDR3, the DNA is TGCGCCAGCAGCTTGCAAGACAGAGACTACGAGCAGTACTTC.

The genes are TRBV4-3 and TRBJ2-1; 8 bases are a match to TRBD2. Germline loops: CDR1 LGHNA, CDR2 YSLEER. CDR3 length: 17 amino acids. The V gene end was trimmed by 1 base and the J gene end by 4 bases; junction bases not matched to a gene: 9. CDR3 sequence reads: CASSQGPALAVYNEQFF. The CDR3 nucleotides read TGCGCCAGCAGCCAAGGTCCCGCACTAGCGGTATACAATGAGCAGTTCTTC.

CDR3 DNA sequence: TGTGCCAGCAGCTTAGTCGGGACAGGGATATACGAGCAGTACTTC. It yields the protein CASSLVGTGIYEQYF. This chain connects TRBV7-2 to TRBJ2-7; 9 nucleotides line up with TRBD1. The trim removed 1 base at V and 4 bases at J, leaving 5 bases unmatched. CDR1 is SGHTA, CDR2 FQGNSA, per germline. This CDR3 spans 15 amino acids.

This chain uses TRBV20-1 with TRBJ2-7; 7 nucleotides line up with TRBD2. V lost 3 bases to trimming and J lost 5 bases; unmatched junction nucleotides: 13. The germline V gene encodes CDR1 DFQATT and CDR2 SNEGSKA (reference sequence). The CDR3 runs 15 residues. CDR3 nucleotides: TGCAGTGCTAGCGACGTGGGGGGGAAAGAAGACGAGCAGTACTTC. Amino acids: CSASDVGGKEDEQYF.

V gene TRBV3-1 combines with J gene TRBJ2-2; D ambiguous. Trimming cost V 2 bases and J 7 bases, with 8 bases left between them. This CDR3 region has 13 residues. Germline V gives CDR1 LGHDT, CDR2 YNNKEL (reference sequence). CDR3 sequence reads: CASSQLAGGELFF. Here the CDR3 DNA reads TGTGCCAGCAGCCAACTTGCAGGCGGGGAGCTGTTTTTT.

This clonotype was picked up a small number of times. The chain is built from TRBV9 and TRBJ1-3; D uncertain. The germline V and J ends were trimmed by 0 bases and 0 bases, with 13 bases remaining between them. The CDR3 is 17 residues long. Per the germline V gene, CDR1 is SGDLS and CDR2 is YYNGEE. In nucleotides, the CDR3 is TGTGCCAGCAGCGTAGATCCAGGATCTTACTCTGGAAACACCATATATTTT. Translation gives CASSVDPGSYSGNTIYF.

The CDR3 sequence: CASSQSGFSTDTQYF. DNA of the CDR3: TGTGCCAGCAGCCAATCTGGGTTTAGCACAGATACGCAGTATTTT. This chain links TRBV11-2 with TRBJ2-3; unclear D gene. Germline loops: CDR1 SGHAT, CDR2 FQNNGV. The CDR3 covers 15 residues. The V gene lost 5 bases and the J gene lost 0 bases, with 12 bases spanning the gap.

This chain joins TRBV11-2 and TRBJ1-4, with no clear D. Germline V CDR1 and CDR2: SGHAT, FQNNGV. V lost 0 bases and J 5 bases, leaving 10 bases between the germline ends. This CDR3 contains 15 residues. Written as DNA, the CDR3 is TGTGCCAGCAGCTTAGAGTACAGTAAAAATGAAAAACTGTTTTTT. This encodes CASSLEYSKNEKLFF.

This clonotype was seen many times. The chain uses TRBV12-3 or TRBV12-4 and TRBJ2-2; possible D gene TRBD2, 6 bases. Trimming left V 7 bases short and J 4 bases short, with 19 bases between. The CDR3 is made up of 16 amino acids. The CDR3 here is CASKVEGAPITGELFF. The DNA for the CDR3 is TGTGCCAGCAAGGTGGAGGGAGCCCCGATCACCGGGGAGCTGTTTTTT.

This clonotype was picked up many times. The chain combines TRBV29-1 with TRBJ2-3; tentative D call: TRBD1 (8 bases). V dropped 5 bases and J dropped 10 bases, with 22 bases sitting between them. Germline V lookup: CDR1 SQVTM, CDR2 ANQGSEA. The CDR3 is 14 amino acids. The CDR3 coding sequence is TGCAGCGTTTGGGAGGGACAGGTCCGTCCGGCGCAGTATTTT. As protein: CSVWEGQVRPAQYF.

This clonotype was counted between two and nine times. The CDR3 sequence: CASSSGTFHYEQYF. CDR3 sequence (DNA): TGTGCCAGCAGCTCCGGGACCTTTCACTACGAGCAGTACTTC. The chain joins TRBV7-9 to TRBJ2-7; TRBD1 or TRBD2 may be the D gene (5 bases each). The V end lost 4 bases, the J end lost 3 bases, and 13 bases lay between the germline ends. This CDR3 is built from 14 residues. CDR1 is SEHNR, CDR2 FQNEAQ, per germline (reference sequence).

This clonotype was seen only a few times. This chain joins TRBV20-1 and TRBJ2-3; D remains unclear. Trimming removed 3 bases from V and 0 bases from J, with 7 bases in between. The CDR3 runs to 13 residues. Germline V CDR1 and CDR2: DFQATT, SNEGSKA (reference sequence). CDR3 sequence: CSARLTSTDTQYF. The CDR3, as DNA: TGCAGTGCTAGGCTGACTAGCACAGATACGCAGTATTTT.

Comment on this clonotype: A much bigger clone sits one base away, suggesting this may be a read error. This chain links TRBV20-1 with TRBJ2-7, with D hard to call. CDR3 length equals 11 residues. Germline V gene sequence: CDR1 DFQATT, CDR2 SNEGSKA (reference sequence). CDR3 residues: CGARGEAEQYF. Here the CDR3 DNA reads TGCGGTGCTAGAGGAGAGGCCGAGCAGTACTTC.

The chain uses TRBV6-1 and TRBJ1-4, with a weak D call TRBD1 (6 bases). Per the germline V gene, CDR1 is MNHNS and CDR2 is SASEGT. V was pared by 6 bases and J by 4 bases, with 15 bases between. The length of the CDR3 is 15 residues. The CDR3 sequence is CASSQTGGLNEKLFF. In DNA, the CDR3 is TGTGCCAGCAGCCAGACAGGAGGCCTTAATGAAAAACTGTTTTTT.